The rows below give T cell receptor beta chains drawn from one sample of a study of coeliac disease. This table comes from immunoSEQ multiplex PCR, and its TCRdb copy is limited to in-frame clones, with some not included. The top ten clones hold about 15% of a sample with roughly 3,100 clones, approximately 70% of them seen once. Sequencing input: intraepithelial lymphocytes from the gut. The receptors were gathered from a man between 18 and 29 years old with celiac disease on a gluten-free diet. Both conserved end residues are part of each CDR3. Each record gives: CDR3 DNA, CDR3 protein, D gene, clone size, J gene, V gene. D genes are given only for firm matches. The size field is filled for only some rows; it gives once, few, many or a size class.

CDR3 DNA: TGCGCCAGCAGCTTGGGTAGCCACTACAATGAGCAGTTCTTC
CDR3 protein: CASSLGSHYNEQFF
D gene: NA
clone size: NA
J gene: TRBJ2-1
V gene: TRBV5-1

CDR3 DNA: TGTGCCAGCAGCTTAGTGGCGCAGGTGAAAGACCAAGAGACCCAGTACTTC
CDR3 protein: CASSLVAQVKDQETQYF
D gene: NA
clone size: NA
J gene: TRBJ2-5
V gene: TRBV7-2

CDR3 DNA: TGTGCCAGCAGCCCGGTAGCGGGACCCACCGCTGAGCAGTTCTTC
CDR3 protein: CASSPVAGPTAEQFF
D gene: TRBD2
clone size: NA
J gene: TRBJ2-1
V gene: TRBV7-3

CDR3 DNA: TGTGCCAGCAGCGTAGGACAGGTCCCCTACGAGCAGTACTTC
CDR3 protein: CASSVGQVPYEQYF
D gene: NA
clone size: NA
J gene: TRBJ2-7
V gene: TRBV9

CDR3 DNA: TGCGCCAGCAGCCAAGACCGGACAGGCCCCTACTATGGCTACACCTTC
CDR3 protein: CASSQDRTGPYYGYTF
D gene: TRBD1
clone size: once
J gene: TRBJ1-2
V gene: TRBV4-1

CDR3 DNA: TGTGCCAGCACCACAGGGGGCATCCCAGAAAAACTGTTTTTT
CDR3 protein: CASTTGGIPEKLFF
D gene: TRBD1
clone size: NA
J gene: TRBJ1-4
V gene: TRBV2

CDR3 DNA: TGTGCCTGGAGTCCCCCAGGGGTAACGGGACTAACGAGGCCTCATGAAAAACTGTTTTTT
CDR3 protein: CAWSPPGVTGLTRPHEKLFF
D gene: NA
clone size: once
J gene: TRBJ1-4
V gene: TRBV30

CDR3 DNA: TGTGCCAGCAGCTTCCTCGGGGCTGGAAACACCATATATTTT
CDR3 protein: CASSFLGAGNTIYF
D gene: NA
clone size: few
J gene: TRBJ1-3
V gene: TRBV6-6

CDR3 DNA: TGTGCCTGGAGCCCCAGGGGCATGAACACTGAAGCTTTCTTT
CDR3 protein: CAWSPRGMNTEAFF
D gene: NA
clone size: NA
J gene: TRBJ1-1
V gene: TRBV30

CDR3 DNA: TGTGCCAGCAGTGAAAGAGACAGCAATGAGCAGTTCTTC
CDR3 protein: CASSERDSNEQFF
D gene: NA
clone size: NA
J gene: TRBJ2-1
V gene: TRBV6-4

CDR3 DNA: TGTGCCAGCAGCTTAGATGGACAGGGGACCGGCTATGGCTACACCTTC
CDR3 protein: CASSLDGQGTGYGYTF
D gene: TRBD1
clone size: once
J gene: TRBJ1-2
V gene: TRBV7-3

CDR3 DNA: TGCGCCAGCAGCGGGGGGGGCCCATACGAGCAGTACTTC
CDR3 protein: CASSGGGPYEQYF
D gene: NA
clone size: NA
J gene: TRBJ2-7
V gene: TRBV5-1